The subject of this entry is one TCR beta chain. This clone was recorded once. Its antigen target is currently unknown. Base qualities are not recorded, but no much larger clone differs from it by a single base. This record comes from a study of blood T cell repertoires in COVID-19 (dated by TCRdb to between 2020 and 2021). Study-level background: Samples from collaborators originated in the United States, Italy and Spain and spanned both the acute and convalescent phases of COVID-19. The material from the prospective study consisted of cDNA or gDNA derived from T cells, B-cell-depleted T cells, or PBMCs. Deeply sampled blood TCRbeta repertoires from subjects exposed to, actively infected with, or recovered from COVID-19 were included in the dataset. A freely available public database, intended as a resource for researchers studying the immune response to SARS-CoV-2, is where the repertoires were released. Samples came from the ongoing ImmuneRACE study (first 160 participants) plus 1,254 subjects from 6 global collaborators. Sample metadata almost always included a de-identified subject ID, COVID-19 status, age in years and sex. Where HLA class I and class II types were available, the types were taken from metadata supplied by the sample provider, not from assay-based typing. Study-wide findings and limitations: The amount of clinical and demographic metadata varied by source and participant and was provided uncurated.

Measured from the cysteine to the phenylalanine, the CDR3 is 14 residues long. The CDR3 DNA has 42 bases and is translated from base 1. The germline V gene specifies SGHTA as CDR1 and FQGTGA as CDR2. The junction carries 11 bases between V and J, which are trimmed by 5 bases and 1 base respectively. The immunoSEQ Assay, a bias-controlled multiplex PCR, was used to amplify TCRbeta CDR3 regions from genomic DNA. The study's own analysis went as follows. The number of nucleated cells in each sample was estimated from the amplification of reference gene primers within the assay. To quantify the absolute abundance of each unique TCRbeta CDR3 rearrangement, sequence reads were collapsed and filtered. For each sample, productive Simpson clonality was calculated as the square root of Simpson's diversity index across productive rearrangements. TCRdb took this table from immuneACCESS and kept in-frame rearrangements with V and J called. Such tables lack part of the clones; where checked against another copy, unresolved V genes explain under half of the gap, and the rest is unexplained. The D gene and trimming were derived from the DNA, and the V and J assignments and clone size from that table. The sample table holds 60,000 to 85,000 clones, of which approximately 86% were seen once. The ten largest make up roughly 19% of the sample.

Whole blood was collected in K2EDTA tubes by collaborating institutions according to the institutions' own protocols. For TCRbeta analysis, collaborators shipped samples in one of three forms: frozen whole blood, isolated PBMCs, or DNA extracted from either of those sample types. What was sequenced was peripheral blood. In this chain, TRBV7-3 is recombined with TRBJ2-5, with TRBD1 perhaps the D gene, on 6 matching bases. This receptor was identified in a human donor in a cohort sampled during active COVID-19. The DNA is TGTGCCAGCAGCCCAGGGGACCGCCAAGAGACCCAGTACTTC. Its protein reads: CASSPGDRQETQYF.